Following are 24 T cell receptor beta chains from one sample sequenced in a study of T cells after yellow fever vaccination. TCRdb ran MiXCR on the 5' RACE reads and lists one entry per CDR3 protein. There are about 300,000 distinct CDR3 sequences in the sample; 6.8% occur only once, and 15% to 20% lies in the top ten. Sequenced material: PBMCs, taken roughly 47 days after the first yellow fever vaccination. The origin of the receptors is a man younger than 35 who received the YFV17D yellow fever vaccine.

In its sample, this clonotype was seen a few times. This chain connects TRBV10-3 to TRBJ1-4; D gene ambiguous. The CDR3 totals 14 residues. The germline CDR1 and CDR2 sequences are ENHRY and SYGVKD. Trimming stripped 0 bases from V and 5 bases from J, with 7 bases between. The CDR3 reads CAISESGGNEKLFF. The DNA for the CDR3 is TGTGCCATCAGTGAGTCCGGCGGGAATGAAAAACTGTTTTTT.

This clonotype showed up many times. The rearrangement uses TRBV7-9 and TRBJ2-7; weak D call: TRBD2 (5 bases). The length of the CDR3 is 13 residues. Germline CDR1 SEHNR, CDR2 FQNEAQ (reference sequence). Trimming took off 3 bases at V and 6 bases at J, with 12 bases between the two ends. CDR3 sequence (DNA): TGTGCCAGCAGCTTGACGCCGGGGAGCGAGCAGTACTTC. As protein: CASSLTPGSEQYF.

This clonotype has a handful of counts. The chain is built from TRBV5-5 and TRBJ2-6, with D perhaps TRBD1 or TRBD2 (5 bases each). This CDR3 comprises 15 residues. The ends were cut back, 2 bases at V and 3 bases at J, with 9 bases in the middle. Germline V gene data show CDR1 as SGHKS and CDR2 as YYEKEE (reference sequence). CDR3 amino acids: CASSFWGFGANVLTF. CDR3 sequence (DNA): TGTGCCAGCAGCTTCTGGGGGTTTGGGGCCAACGTCCTGACTTTC.

This clonotype was counted only a few times. V gene TRBV7-2 combines with J gene TRBJ2-2, with a tentative D call TRBD1 (6 bases). The germline V gene has CDR1 SGHTA and CDR2 FQGNSA. The CDR3 has 13 amino acids. The germline V and J ends were trimmed by 10 bases and 4 bases, with 13 bases remaining between them. In nucleotides, the CDR3 is TGTGCCACCGACAGGAGAGGCACCGGGGAGCTGTTTTTT. It translates to CATDRRGTGELFF. Together with reference TRBV7-2 and TRBJ2-2, the CDR3 gives the full variable domain: GAGVSQSPSNKVTEKGKDVELRCDPISGHTALYWYRQSLGQGLEFLIYFQGNSAPDKSGLPSDRFSAERTGGSVSTLTIQRTQQEDSAVYLCATDRRGTGELFFGEGSRLTVL.

This clonotype was seen repeatedly, ten times or more. V and J are TRBV11-2 and TRBJ2-7; D assignment may be TRBD1 or TRBD2 (5 bases each). The CDR3 consists of 13 residues. Trimming stripped 1 base from V and 6 bases from J, with 10 bases between. Looked up from germline, CDR1 is SGHAT and CDR2 is FQNNGV. The CDR3 DNA is TGTGCCAGCAGCTTAGGATCGGGGCTCGAGCAGTACGTC. Translated, it gives CASSLGSGLEQYV.

This clonotype was picked up many times. The rearrangement links TRBV5-1 to TRBJ1-1; D might be TRBD1 (5 bases). V dropped 4 bases and J dropped 3 bases, with 10 bases sitting between them. This CDR3 contains 13 residues. The germline V gene has CDR1 SGHRS and CDR2 YFSETQ. The CDR3 loop reads CASSGTTDTEAFF. The CDR3 nucleotides read TGCGCCAGCAGCGGCACGACAGACACTGAAGCTTTCTTT.

This clonotype turned up a few times. The rearrangement uses TRBV19 and TRBJ2-1; D is perhaps TRBD1 (8 bases). Germline CDR1 and CDR2: LNHDA and SQIVND (reference sequence). V was pared by 4 bases and J by 4 bases, with 17 bases between. The CDR3 runs to 16 residues. The CDR3 spells CASSRDHRGGYNEQFF. DNA for the CDR3: TGTGCCAGTAGTAGGGATCACAGGGGGGGATACAATGAGCAGTTCTTC.

The table lists this clonotype with many counts. The chain employs TRBV5-1 and TRBJ2-7, with 10 bases identical to TRBD1. Unmatched junction bases numbered 5, after V lost 0 bases and J lost 5 bases. The CDR3 totals 15 residues. CDR1 is SGHRS, CDR2 YFSETQ, per germline. CDR3 in amino acids: CASSLEGQGGDEQYF. For the CDR3, the DNA is TGCGCCAGCAGCTTGGAAGGACAGGGGGGGGACGAGCAGTACTTC.

V is TRBV12-3 or TRBV12-4 and J is TRBJ2-1; D perhaps matches TRBD2 (5 bases). V was trimmed by 6 bases and J by 4 bases, leaving 13 bases between them. The CDR3 consists of 14 residues. The CDR3 DNA is TGTGCCAGCAGCACCGGAGGAAGGTACAATGAGCAGTTCTTC. Its translation: CASSTGGRYNEQFF.

This clonotype has only a few counts. V gene TRBV7-8 combines with J gene TRBJ2-1, with D possibly being TRBD2 (5 bases). Per the germline V gene, CDR1 is SGHVS and CDR2 is FQNEAQ. V was shortened by 4 bases and J by 8 bases, with 15 bases between the two germline ends. This CDR3 is 14 amino acids long. DNA for the CDR3: TGTGCCAGCAGCTCCTCCGGGATCGGAGATGAGCAGTTCTTC. Translating it yields CASSSSGIGDEQFF.

This clonotype was detected only a few times. The genes are TRBV9 and TRBJ2-6; possible D gene TRBD2, 6 bases. Per germline, CDR1 SGDLS and CDR2 YYNGEE. The V and J ends lost 1 base and 19 bases respectively, with 15 bases between them. The CDR3 runs 12 residues. CDR3 sequence reads: CASSVFGGSLTF. The CDR3 DNA sequence: TGTGCCAGCAGCGTATTCGGGGGATCTTTAACTTTC.

This clonotype has just a few counts. The V call is TRBV7-3, the J call TRBJ2-2; D not resolved. The CDR3 has 14 amino acids. With 2 bases removed from V and 1 base from J, the gap between germline ends came to 5 bases. Looked up from germline, CDR1 is SGHTA and CDR2 is FQGTGA. CDR3: CASSLDLNTGELFF. In DNA, the CDR3 is TGTGCCAGCAGCTTAGATTTGAACACCGGGGAGCTGTTTTTT.

Details on this clonotype: A far larger clone is one base from this, pointing to a likely read error. The chain recombines TRBV6-1 with TRBJ1-2, with TRBD1 identical over 7 bases. Germline V CDR1 and CDR2: MNHNS, SASEGT. This CDR3 comprises 13 residues. V trimming: 6 bases; J trimming: 2 bases; junction bases outside the gene matches: 3. This CDR3 reads CASRPGQNYGYTF. CDR3 bases: TGTGCCAGCAGACCGGGACAGAACTATGGCTACACCTTC.

This clonotype has only a few counts. This chain connects TRBV2 to TRBJ2-5; D not resolved. Trimming pared 9 bases from V and 0 bases from J, leaving 8 bases between. This CDR3 has 12 amino acids. Germline CDR1 SNHLY, CDR2 FYNNEI. CDR3 nucleotide sequence: TGTGCCAGTCAAGCAGACCAAGAGACCCAGTACTTC. Translated: CASQADQETQYF.

This clonotype was detected only a few times. The chain couples TRBV19 to TRBJ1-4; possibly TRBD1 for D (5 bases). This CDR3 has 14 amino acids. CDR1 is LNHDA and CDR2 is SQIVND in the germline V gene (reference sequence). V was shortened by 5 bases and J by 6 bases, with 13 bases between the two germline ends. CDR3 loop: CASSLTAAHEKLFF. CDR3 nucleotides: TGTGCCAGTAGTTTGACAGCGGCTCATGAAAAACTGTTTTTT.

This clonotype was seen repeatedly, ten times or more. This chain links TRBV12-3 or TRBV12-4 with TRBJ2-2; tentative D call: TRBD1 (5 bases). Trimming left V 5 bases short and J 3 bases short, with 16 bases between. This CDR3 comprises 16 residues. The CDR3 is CASSPRFGADTGELFF. The CDR3 nucleotides read TGTGCCAGCAGTCCCCGGTTTGGGGCGGACACCGGGGAGCTGTTTTTT.

V is TRBV28 and J is TRBJ1-1; D gene ambiguous. This CDR3 contains 13 residues. Trimming left V 2 bases short and J 5 bases short, with 9 bases between. The germline CDR1 and CDR2 sequences are MDHEN and SYDVKM. This chain's CDR3 is CASSLGIQTEAFF. The CDR3 DNA is TGTGCCAGCAGTTTAGGCATCCAGACTGAAGCTTTCTTT.

This clonotype has just a few counts. This chain connects TRBV6-6 to TRBJ1-1; maybe TRBD1 (6 bases). The length of the CDR3 is 15 residues. Germline V CDR1 and CDR2: MNHNY, SVGAGI (reference sequence). V lost 7 bases to trimming and J lost 4 bases, with 19 bases between them. The CDR3 bases are TGTGCCAGCACCCAGGCCGGGGGGCTGGGCACTGAAGCTTTCTTT. Residues: CASTQAGGLGTEAFF.

The V call is TRBV28, the J call TRBJ2-7; 9 nucleotides align to TRBD1. CDR1 is MDHEN and CDR2 is SYDVKM in the germline V gene. The V gene end was trimmed by 1 base and the J gene end by 12 bases; junction bases not matched to a gene: 7. The CDR3 is made up of 13 amino acids. CDR3 sequence: CASSLSTGTGLYF. DNA for the CDR3: TGTGCCAGCAGTTTATCCACCGGGACAGGGCTGTACTTC.

This clonotype has more than one count but fewer than ten. The V call is TRBV5-6, the J call TRBJ2-7; no reliable D call. Germline CDR1 and CDR2: SGHDT and YYEEEE. Trimming pared 4 bases from V and 3 bases from J, leaving 20 bases between. The CDR3 length is 16 residues. CDR3 sequence reads: CASSLGPRTFYYEQYV. The CDR3 DNA sequence: TGTGCCAGCAGCCTGGGTCCCAGAACTTTCTACTACGAGCAGTACGTC.

A few counts support this clonotype. This sequence joins TRBV7-2 and TRBJ2-1; D ambiguous. The CDR3 is 11 amino acids. The V and J ends lost 4 bases and 12 bases respectively, with 10 bases between them. Germline V gene sequence: CDR1 SGHTA, CDR2 FQGNSA. CDR3 loop: CASSSPQAQFF. The CDR3 DNA follows: TGTGCCAGCAGCTCCCCTCAAGCGCAGTTCTTC. The variable domain in full, with the rest retrieved from reference TRBV7-2 and TRBJ2-1, is GAGVSQSPSNKVTEKGKDVELRCDPISGHTALYWYRQSLGQGLEFLIYFQGNSAPDKSGLPSDRFSAERTGGSVSTLTIQRTQQEDSAVYLCASSSPQAQFFGPGTRLTVL.

V usage is TRBV7-2 and J usage is TRBJ2-7; D is ambiguous. The length of the CDR3 is 13 residues. Germline lookup yields CDR1 SGHTA and CDR2 FQGNSA. V lost 4 bases and J lost 7, with 14 bases in between. CDR3 amino acids: CASSSTVRGEQYF. For the CDR3, the DNA is TGTGCCAGCAGCTCGACGGTCCGTGGGGAGCAGTACTTC. The full variable domain, with the rest looked up from reference TRBV7-2 and TRBJ2-7, is GAGVSQSPSNKVTEKGKDVELRCDPISGHTALYWYRQSLGQGLEFLIYFQGNSAPDKSGLPSDRFSAERTGGSVSTLTIQRTQQEDSAVYLCASSSTVRGEQYFGPGTRLTVT.

The chain carries TRBV3-1 and TRBJ2-5; no clear D gene. The length of the CDR3 is 13 residues. V lost 3 bases to trimming and J lost 2 bases, with 7 bases between them. Germline CDR1 and CDR2: LGHDT and YNNKEL (reference sequence). The CDR3 is CASSHYSQETQYF. DNA of the CDR3: TGTGCCAGCAGCCACTACTCTCAAGAGACCCAGTACTTC.

This clonotype was counted between two and nine times. This chain joins TRBV9 and TRBJ2-1, with 9 bases lining up with TRBD2. CDR1 is SGDLS and CDR2 is YYNGEE in the germline V gene. After removal of 0 bases from V and 6 bases from J, the junction contained 10 bases not matched to a gene. The CDR3 has 17 residues. The CDR3 reads CASSVDAGGHYPNEQFF. In DNA, the CDR3 is TGTGCCAGCAGCGTAGATGCGGGGGGGCACTATCCCAATGAGCAGTTCTTC.